This T cell receptor (beta chain) was sequenced for a study of blood T cell repertoires in COVID-19. About the study: The samples span acute and convalescent COVID-19 from the United States, Italy and Spain.

Authors' processing steps: Using reference gene primer amplification, nucleated cell counts were estimated. This table comes from immunoSEQ multiplex PCR, and its TCRdb copy is limited to in-frame clones, with some not included. D and trimming come from the DNA, and the V and J calls and clone size come from that table. The data contain some 120,000 clones, approximately 84% of them singletons. Germline V gives CDR1 ENHRY, CDR2 SYGVKD. V lost 6 bases, J lost 5 bases, and 8 bases stayed unmatched. The CDR3 is 15 residues long. What was sequenced was peripheral blood. This receptor was taken from a man aged 65 to 79 with active or convalescent COVID-19. The rearrangement joins TRBV10-3 to TRBJ2-3; 10 bases fit TRBD2. DNA of the CDR3: TGTGCCATCAGCGCCCTAGCGGGAGTGGGAGATACGCAGTATTTT. Translated, it gives CAISALAGVGDTQYF.